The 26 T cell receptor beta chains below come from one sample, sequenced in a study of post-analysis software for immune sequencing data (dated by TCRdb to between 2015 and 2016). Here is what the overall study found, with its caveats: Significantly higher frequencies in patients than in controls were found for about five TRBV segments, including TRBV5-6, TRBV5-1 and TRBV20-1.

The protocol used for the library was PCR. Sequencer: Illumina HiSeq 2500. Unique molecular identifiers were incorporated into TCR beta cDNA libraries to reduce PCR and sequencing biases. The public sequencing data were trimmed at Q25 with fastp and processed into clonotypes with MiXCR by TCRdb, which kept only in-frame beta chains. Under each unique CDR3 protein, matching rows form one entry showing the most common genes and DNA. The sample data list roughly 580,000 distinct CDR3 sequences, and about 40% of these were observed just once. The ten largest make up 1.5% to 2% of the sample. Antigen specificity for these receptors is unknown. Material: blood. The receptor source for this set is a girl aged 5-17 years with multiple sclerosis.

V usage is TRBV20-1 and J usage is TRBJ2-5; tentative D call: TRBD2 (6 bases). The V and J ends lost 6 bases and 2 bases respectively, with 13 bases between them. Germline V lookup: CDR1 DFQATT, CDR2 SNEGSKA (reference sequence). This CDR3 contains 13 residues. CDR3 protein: CSAKSGLQETQYF. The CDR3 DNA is TGCAGTGCGAAATCGGGACTGCAAGAGACCCAGTACTTC.

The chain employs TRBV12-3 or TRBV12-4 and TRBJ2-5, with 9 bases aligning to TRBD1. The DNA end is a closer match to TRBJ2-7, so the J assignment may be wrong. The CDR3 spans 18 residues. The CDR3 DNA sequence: TGTGCCAGCAGTAAAAATAACGGGGTGGGACAGGGCCTATACGAGCAGTACTTC. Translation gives CASSKNNGVGQGLYEQYF.

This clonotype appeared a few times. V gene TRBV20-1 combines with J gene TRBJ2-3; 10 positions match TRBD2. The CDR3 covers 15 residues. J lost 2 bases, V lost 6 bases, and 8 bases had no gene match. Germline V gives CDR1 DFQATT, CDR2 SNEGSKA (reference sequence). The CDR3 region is CSAALGLADTDTQYF. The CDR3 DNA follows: TGCAGTGCCGCCCTCGGACTAGCGGACACAGATACGCAGTATTTT.

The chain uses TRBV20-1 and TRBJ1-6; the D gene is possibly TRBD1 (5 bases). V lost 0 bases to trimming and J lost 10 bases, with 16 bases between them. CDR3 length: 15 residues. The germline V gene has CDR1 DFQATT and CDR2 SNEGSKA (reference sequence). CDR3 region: CSARERAGIGSPLHF. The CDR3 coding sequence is TGCAGTGCTAGAGAAAGGGCAGGGATAGGGTCACCCCTCCACTTT.

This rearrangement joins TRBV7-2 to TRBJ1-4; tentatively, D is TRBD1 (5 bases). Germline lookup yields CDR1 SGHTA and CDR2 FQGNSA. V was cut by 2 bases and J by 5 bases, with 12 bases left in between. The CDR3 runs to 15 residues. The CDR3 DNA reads TGTGCCAGCAGCTTAAACCGACAGCTCAATGAAAAACTGTTTTTT. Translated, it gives CASSLNRQLNEKLFF.

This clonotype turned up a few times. The CDR3 is CASSLGWFRVSYEQYF. CDR3 DNA: TGTGCCAGCAGTTTAGGTTGGTTTCGAGTCTCCTACGAGCAGTACTTC. This sequence joins TRBV12-3 or TRBV12-4 and TRBJ2-7; D is unclear. Trimming shortened V by 1 base and J by 0 bases, and 13 bases separated the two germline ends. CDR3 length: 16 amino acids.

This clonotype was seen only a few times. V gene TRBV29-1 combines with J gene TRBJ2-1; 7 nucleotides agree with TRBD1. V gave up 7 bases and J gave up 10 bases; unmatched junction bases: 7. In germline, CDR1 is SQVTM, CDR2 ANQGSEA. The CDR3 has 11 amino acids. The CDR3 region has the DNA TGCAGCGCTAACAGGGGCGGGGAGCAGTTCTTC. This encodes CSANRGGEQFF.

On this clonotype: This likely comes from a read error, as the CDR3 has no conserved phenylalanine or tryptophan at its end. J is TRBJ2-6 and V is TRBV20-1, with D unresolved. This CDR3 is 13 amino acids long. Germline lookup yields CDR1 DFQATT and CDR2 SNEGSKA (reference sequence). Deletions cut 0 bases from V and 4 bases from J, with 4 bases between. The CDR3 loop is CSARDGGANVLTV. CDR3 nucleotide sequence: TGCAGTGCTAGAGATGGGGGGGCCAACGTCCTGACTGTC.

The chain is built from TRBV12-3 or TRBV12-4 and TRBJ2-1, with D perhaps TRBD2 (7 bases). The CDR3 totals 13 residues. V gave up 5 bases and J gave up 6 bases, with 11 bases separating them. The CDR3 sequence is CASSGGGANEQFF. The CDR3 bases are TGTGCCAGCAGTGGGGGGGGGGCCAATGAGCAGTTCTTC.

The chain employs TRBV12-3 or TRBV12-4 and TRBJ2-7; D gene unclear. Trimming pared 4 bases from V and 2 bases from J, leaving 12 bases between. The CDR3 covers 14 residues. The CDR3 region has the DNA TGTGCCAGCAGTTCGTCGCTAGAACCCTACGAGCAGTACTTC. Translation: CASSSSLEPYEQYF.

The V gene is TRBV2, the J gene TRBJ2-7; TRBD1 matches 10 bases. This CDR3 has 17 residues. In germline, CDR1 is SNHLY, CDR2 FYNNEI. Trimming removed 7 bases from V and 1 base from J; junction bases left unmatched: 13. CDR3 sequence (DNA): TGTGCCAGCACTGCAACCATGCCGGGACAGGGGTCCTACGAGCAGTACTTC. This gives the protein CASTATMPGQGSYEQYF.

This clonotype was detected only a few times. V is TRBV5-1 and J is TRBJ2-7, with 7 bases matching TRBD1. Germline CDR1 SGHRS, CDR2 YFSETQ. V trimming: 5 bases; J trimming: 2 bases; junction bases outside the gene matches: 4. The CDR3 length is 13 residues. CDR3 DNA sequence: TGCGCCAGCAGTCGGGACAGTACCTACGAGCAGTACTTC. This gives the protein CASSRDSTYEQYF. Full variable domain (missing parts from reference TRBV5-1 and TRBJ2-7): KAGVTQTPRYLIKTRGQQVTLSCSPISGHRSVSWYQQTPGQGLQFLFEYFSETQRNKGNFPGRFSGRQFSNSRSEMNVSTLELGDSALYLCASSRDSTYEQYFGPGTRLTVT.

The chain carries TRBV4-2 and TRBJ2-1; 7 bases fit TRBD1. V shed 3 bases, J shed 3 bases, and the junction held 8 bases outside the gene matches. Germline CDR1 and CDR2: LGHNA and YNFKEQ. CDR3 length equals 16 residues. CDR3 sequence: CASSQSTGHYYNEQFF. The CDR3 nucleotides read TGTGCCAGCAGCCAGTCGACAGGGCACTACTACAATGAGCAGTTCTTC.

As DNA, the CDR3 is TGTGCCAGCAGCCAAGAAGAACGGGACGCCTATGGCTACACCTTC. Amino acid sequence: CASSQEERDAYGYTF. The rearrangement uses TRBV4-2 and TRBJ1-2, with TRBD1 as a possible D gene (5 bases). The CDR3 is 15 amino acids. V lost 0 bases to trimming and J lost 4 bases, with 12 bases between them. Germline V gene data show CDR1 as LGHNA and CDR2 as YNFKEQ.

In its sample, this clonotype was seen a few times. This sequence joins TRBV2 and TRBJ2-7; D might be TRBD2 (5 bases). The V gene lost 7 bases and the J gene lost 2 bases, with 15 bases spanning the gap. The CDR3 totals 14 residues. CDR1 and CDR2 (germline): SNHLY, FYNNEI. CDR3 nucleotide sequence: TGTGCCAGCAAGCCGGGAACTTCCACCTACGAGCAGTACTTC. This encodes CASKPGTSTYEQYF.

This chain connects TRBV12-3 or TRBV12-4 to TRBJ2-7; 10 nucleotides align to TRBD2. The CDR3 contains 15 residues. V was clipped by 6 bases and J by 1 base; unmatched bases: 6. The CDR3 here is CASSPLAGESYEQYF. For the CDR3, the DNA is TGTGCCAGCAGCCCTCTAGCGGGGGAATCCTACGAGCAGTACTTC.

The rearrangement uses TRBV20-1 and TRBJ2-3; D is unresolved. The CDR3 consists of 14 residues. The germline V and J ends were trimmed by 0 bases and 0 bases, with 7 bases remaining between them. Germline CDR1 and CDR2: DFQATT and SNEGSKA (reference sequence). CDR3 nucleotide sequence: TGCAGTGCTAGAGATCAGGCTAGCACAGATACGCAGTATTTT. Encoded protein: CSARDQASTDTQYF.

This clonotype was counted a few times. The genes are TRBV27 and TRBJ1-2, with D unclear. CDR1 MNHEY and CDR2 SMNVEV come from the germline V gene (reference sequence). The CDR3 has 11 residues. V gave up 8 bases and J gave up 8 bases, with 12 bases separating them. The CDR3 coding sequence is TGTGCCAGCGGACGCACGGGAGGCTACACCTTC. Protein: CASGRTGGYTF.

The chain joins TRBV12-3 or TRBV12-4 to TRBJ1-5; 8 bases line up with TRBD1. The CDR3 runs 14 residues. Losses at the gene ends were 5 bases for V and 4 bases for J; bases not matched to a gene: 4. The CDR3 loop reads CASSRTGLNQPQHF. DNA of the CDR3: TGTGCCAGCAGTCGGACAGGGCTTAATCAGCCCCAGCATTTT.

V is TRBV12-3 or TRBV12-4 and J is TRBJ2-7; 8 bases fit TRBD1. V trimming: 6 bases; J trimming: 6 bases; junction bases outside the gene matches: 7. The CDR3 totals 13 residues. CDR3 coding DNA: TGTGCCAGCAGGTCGACAGGGGCGGGCGAGCAGTACTTC. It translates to CASRSTGAGEQYF.

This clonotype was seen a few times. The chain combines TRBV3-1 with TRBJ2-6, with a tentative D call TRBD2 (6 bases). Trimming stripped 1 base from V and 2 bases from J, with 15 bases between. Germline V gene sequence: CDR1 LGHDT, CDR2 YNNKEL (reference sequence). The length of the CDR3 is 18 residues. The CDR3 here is CASSQGVTLATGANVLTF. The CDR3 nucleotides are TGTGCCAGCAGCCAAGGGGTCACGCTAGCGACTGGGGCCAACGTCCTGACTTTC.

The CDR3 bases are TGCAGCGCAGACGGGACTAGCGGGGGGTGGGATGAGCAGTTCTTC. It yields the protein CSADGTSGGWDEQFF. The chain employs TRBV29-1 and TRBJ2-1; 15 bases align to TRBD2. After removal of 7 bases from V and 8 bases from J, the junction contained 9 bases not matched to a gene. CDR1 and CDR2 from the germline V gene are SQVTM and ANQGSEA. The CDR3 runs 15 residues.

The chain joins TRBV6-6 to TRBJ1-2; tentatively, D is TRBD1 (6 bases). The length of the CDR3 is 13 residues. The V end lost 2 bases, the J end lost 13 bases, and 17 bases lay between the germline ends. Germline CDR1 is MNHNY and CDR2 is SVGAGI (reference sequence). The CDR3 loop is CASSYARQDGRTF. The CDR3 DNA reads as TGTGCCAGCAGTTACGCCCGACAGGATGGTCGCACCTTC.

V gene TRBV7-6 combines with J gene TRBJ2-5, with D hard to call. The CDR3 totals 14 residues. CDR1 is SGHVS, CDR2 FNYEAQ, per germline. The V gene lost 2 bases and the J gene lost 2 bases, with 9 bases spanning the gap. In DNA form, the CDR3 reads TGTGCCAGCAGCTTAATGTCACAGCAAGAGACCCAGTACTTC. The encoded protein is CASSLMSQQETQYF. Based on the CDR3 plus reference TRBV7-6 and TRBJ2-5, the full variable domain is GAGVSQSPRYKVTKRGQDVALRCDPISGHVSLYWYRQALGQGPEFLTYFNYEAQQDKSGLPNDRFSAERPEGSISTLTIQRTEQRDSAMYRCASSLMSQQETQYFGPGTRLLVL.

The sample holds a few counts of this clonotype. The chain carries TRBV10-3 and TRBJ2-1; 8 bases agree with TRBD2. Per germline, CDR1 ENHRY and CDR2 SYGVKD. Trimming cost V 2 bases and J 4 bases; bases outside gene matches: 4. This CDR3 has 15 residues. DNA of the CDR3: TGTGCCATCAGTGAGACTAGCGGACTGTACAATGAGCAGTTCTTC. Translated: CAISETSGLYNEQFF.

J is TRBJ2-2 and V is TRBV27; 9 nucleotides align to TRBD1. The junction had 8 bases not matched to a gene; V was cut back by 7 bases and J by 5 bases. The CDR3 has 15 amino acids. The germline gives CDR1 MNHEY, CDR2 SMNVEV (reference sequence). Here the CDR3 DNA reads TGTGCCAGCACCATACTACAGGGGGCAACCGGGGAGCTGTTTTTT. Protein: CASTILQGATGELFF.